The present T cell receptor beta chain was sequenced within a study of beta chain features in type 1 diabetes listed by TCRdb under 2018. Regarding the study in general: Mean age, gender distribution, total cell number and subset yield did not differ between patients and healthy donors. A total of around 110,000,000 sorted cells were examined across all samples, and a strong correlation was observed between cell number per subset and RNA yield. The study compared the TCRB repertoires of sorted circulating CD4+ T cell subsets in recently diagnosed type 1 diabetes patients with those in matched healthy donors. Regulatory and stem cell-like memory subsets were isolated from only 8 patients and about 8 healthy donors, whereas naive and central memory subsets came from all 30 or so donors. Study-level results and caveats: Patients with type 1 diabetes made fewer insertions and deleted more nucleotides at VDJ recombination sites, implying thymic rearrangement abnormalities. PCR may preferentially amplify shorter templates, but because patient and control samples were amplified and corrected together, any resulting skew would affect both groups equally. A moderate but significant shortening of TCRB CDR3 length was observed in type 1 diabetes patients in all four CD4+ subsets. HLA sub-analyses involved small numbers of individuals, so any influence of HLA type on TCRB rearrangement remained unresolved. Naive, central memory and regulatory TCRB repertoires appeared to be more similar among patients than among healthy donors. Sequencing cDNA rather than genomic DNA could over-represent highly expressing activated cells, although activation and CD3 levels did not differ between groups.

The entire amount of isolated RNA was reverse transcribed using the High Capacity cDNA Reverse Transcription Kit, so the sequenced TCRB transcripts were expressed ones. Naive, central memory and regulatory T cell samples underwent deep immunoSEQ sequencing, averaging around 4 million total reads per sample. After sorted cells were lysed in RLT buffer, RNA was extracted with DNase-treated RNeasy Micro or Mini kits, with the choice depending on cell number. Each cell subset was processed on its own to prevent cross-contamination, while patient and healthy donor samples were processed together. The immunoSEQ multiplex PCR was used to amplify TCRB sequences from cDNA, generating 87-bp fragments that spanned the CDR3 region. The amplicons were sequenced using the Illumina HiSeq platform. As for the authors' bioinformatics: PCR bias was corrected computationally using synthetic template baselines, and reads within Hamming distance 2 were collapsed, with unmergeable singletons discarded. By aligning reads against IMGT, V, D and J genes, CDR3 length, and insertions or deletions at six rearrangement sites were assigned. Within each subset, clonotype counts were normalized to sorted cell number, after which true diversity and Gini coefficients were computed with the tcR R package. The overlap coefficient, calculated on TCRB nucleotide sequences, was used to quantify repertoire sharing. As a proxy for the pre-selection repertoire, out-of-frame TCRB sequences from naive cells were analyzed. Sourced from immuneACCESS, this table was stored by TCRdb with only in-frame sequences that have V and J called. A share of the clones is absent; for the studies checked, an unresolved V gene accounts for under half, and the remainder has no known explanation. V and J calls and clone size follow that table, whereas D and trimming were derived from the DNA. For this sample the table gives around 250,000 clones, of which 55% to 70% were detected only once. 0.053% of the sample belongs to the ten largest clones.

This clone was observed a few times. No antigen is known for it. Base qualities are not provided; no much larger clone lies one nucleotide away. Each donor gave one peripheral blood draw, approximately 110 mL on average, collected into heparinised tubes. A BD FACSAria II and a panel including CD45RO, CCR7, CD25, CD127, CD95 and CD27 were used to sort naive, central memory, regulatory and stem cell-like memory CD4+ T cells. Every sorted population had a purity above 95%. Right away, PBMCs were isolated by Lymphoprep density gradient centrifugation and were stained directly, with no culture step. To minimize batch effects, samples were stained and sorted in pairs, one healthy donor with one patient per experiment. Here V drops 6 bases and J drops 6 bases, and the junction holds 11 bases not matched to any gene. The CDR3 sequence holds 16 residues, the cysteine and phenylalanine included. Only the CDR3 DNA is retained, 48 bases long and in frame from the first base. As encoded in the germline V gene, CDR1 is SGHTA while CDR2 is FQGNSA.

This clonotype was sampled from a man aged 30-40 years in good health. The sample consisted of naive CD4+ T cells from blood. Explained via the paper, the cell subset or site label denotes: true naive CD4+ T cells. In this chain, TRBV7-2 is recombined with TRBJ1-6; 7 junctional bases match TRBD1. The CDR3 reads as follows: CASRQDRFRANSPLHF. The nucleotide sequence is TGTGCCAGCAGACAGGACAGGTTTCGGGCTAATTCACCCCTCCACTTT. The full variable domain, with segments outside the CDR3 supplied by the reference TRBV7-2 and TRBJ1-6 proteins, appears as GAGVSQSPSNKVTEKGKDVELRCDPISGHTALYWYRQSLGQGLEFLIYFQGNSAPDKSGLPSDRFSAERTGGSVSTLTIQRTQQEDSAVYLCASRQDRFRANSPLHFGNGTRLTVT.